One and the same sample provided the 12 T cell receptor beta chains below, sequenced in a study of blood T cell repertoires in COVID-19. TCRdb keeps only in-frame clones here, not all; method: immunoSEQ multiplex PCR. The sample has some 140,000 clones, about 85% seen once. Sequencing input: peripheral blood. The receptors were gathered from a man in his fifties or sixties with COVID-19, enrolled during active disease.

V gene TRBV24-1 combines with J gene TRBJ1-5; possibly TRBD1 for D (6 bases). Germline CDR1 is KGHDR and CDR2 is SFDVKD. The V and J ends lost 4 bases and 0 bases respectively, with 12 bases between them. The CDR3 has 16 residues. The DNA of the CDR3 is TGTGCCACCAGTGACGCCGGGACATCTAGCAATCAGCCCCAGCATTTT. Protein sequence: CATSDAGTSSNQPQHF.

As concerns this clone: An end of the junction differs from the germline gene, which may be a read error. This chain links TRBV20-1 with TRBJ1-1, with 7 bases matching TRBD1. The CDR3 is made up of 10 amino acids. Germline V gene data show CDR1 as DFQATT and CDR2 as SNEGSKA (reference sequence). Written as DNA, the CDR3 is TGCAGTGCTAGAAAAAACAGGGGTCTCTTT. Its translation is CSARKNRGLF.

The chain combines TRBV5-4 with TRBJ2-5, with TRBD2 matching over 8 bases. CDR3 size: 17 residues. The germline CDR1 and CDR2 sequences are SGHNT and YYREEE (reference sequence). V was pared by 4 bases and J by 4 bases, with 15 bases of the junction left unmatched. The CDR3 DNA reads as TGTGCCAGCAGCCGGGGGGGGAACGTACAGGCTGGAGAGACCCAGTACTTC. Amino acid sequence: CASSRGGNVQAGETQYF.

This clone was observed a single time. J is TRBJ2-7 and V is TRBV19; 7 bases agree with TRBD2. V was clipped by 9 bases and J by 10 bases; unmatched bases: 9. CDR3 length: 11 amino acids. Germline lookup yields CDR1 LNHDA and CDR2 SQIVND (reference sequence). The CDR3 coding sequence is TGTGCCAGCCGCGGGGGATGGGGCCAGTACTTC. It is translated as CASRGGWGQYF.

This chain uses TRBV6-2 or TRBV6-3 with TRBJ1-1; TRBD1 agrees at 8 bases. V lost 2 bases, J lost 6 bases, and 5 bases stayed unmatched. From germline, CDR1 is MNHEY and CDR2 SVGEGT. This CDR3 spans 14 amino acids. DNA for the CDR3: TGTGCCAGCAGTTACACCGGACAGGGCGCTGAAGCTTTCTTT. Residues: CASSYTGQGAEAFF.

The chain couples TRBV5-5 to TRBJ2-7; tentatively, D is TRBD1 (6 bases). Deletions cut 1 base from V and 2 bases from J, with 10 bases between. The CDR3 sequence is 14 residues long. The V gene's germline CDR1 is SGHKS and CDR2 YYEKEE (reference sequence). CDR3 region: CASSLTGNPYEQYF. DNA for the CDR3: TGTGCCAGCAGCTTGACAGGGAATCCCTACGAGCAGTACTTC. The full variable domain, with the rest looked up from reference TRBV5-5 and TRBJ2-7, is DAGVTQSPTHLIKTRGQQVTLRCSPISGHKSVSWYQQVLGQGPQFIFQYYEKEERGRGNFPDRFSARQFPNYSSELNVNALLLGDSALYLCASSLTGNPYEQYFGPGTRLTVT.

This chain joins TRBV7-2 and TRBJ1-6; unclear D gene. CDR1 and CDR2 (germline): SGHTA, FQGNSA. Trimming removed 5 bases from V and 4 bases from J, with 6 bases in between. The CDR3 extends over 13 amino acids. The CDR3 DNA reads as TGTGCCAGCAGCCCACTATATAATTCACCCCTCCACTTT. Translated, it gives CASSPLYNSPLHF.

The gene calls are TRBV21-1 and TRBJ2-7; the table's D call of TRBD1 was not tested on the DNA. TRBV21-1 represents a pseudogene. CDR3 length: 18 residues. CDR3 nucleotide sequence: TGTGCCAGCAGCAAAGTGAGGACAGGACGCCCATACTCCTACGAGCAGTACTTC. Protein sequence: CASSKVRTGRPYSYEQYF.

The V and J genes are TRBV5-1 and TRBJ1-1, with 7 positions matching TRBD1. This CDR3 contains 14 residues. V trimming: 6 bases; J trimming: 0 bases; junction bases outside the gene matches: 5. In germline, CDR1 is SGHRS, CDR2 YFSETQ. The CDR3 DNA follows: TGCGCCAGCAATACAGGGGACTTGAACACTGAAGCTTTCTTT. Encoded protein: CASNTGDLNTEAFF.

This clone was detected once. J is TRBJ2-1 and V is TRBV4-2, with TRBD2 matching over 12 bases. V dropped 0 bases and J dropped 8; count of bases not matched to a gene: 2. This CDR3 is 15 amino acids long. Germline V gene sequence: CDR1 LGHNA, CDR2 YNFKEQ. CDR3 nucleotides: TGTGCCAGCAGCCAAGATAGACTAGCGGGAGATGAGCAGTTCTTC. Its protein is CASSQDRLAGDEQFF.

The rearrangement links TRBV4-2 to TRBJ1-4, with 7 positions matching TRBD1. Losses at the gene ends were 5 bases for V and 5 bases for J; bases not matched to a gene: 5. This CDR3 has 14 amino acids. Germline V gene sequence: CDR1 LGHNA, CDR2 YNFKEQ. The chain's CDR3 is CASSGDRTNEKLFF. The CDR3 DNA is TGTGCCAGCAGCGGGGACAGAACAAATGAAAAACTGTTTTTT.

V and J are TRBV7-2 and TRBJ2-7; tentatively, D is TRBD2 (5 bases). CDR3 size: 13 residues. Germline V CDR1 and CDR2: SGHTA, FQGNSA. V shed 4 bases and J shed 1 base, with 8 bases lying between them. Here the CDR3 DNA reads TGTGCCAGCAGCTGGAGCGGATCCTACGAGCAGTACTTC. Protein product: CASSWSGSYEQYF.